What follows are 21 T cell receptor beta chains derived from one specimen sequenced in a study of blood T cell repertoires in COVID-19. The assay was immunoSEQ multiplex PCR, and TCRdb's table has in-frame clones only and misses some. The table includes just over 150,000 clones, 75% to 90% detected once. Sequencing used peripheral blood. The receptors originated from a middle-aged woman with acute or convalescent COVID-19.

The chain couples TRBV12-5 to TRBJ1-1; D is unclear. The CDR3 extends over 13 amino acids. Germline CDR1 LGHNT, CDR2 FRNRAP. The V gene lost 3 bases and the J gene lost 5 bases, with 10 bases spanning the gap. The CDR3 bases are TGTGCTAGTGGTTTAGACAAAGTTACTGAAGCTTTCTTT. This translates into CASGLDKVTEAFF.

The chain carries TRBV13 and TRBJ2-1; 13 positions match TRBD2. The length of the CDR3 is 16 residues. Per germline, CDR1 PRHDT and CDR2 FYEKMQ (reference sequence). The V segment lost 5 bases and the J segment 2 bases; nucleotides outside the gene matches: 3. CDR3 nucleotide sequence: TGTGCCAGCAGCGCAGGGACTAGCGGGGCCTACAATGAGCAGTTCTTC. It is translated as CASSAGTSGAYNEQFF.

The CDR3 DNA sequence: TGTGCCAGCAGCGGCCTAGCGGGGGAAAACACAGATACGCAGTATTTT. This gives the protein CASSGLAGENTDTQYF. The chain has TRBV7-9 and TRBJ2-3; 10 nucleotides align to TRBD2. With V trimmed by 5 bases and J by 2 bases, 7 bases remained unmatched. The germline V gene has CDR1 SEHNR and CDR2 FQNEAQ (reference sequence). The CDR3 is 16 amino acids. The variable domain in full, with the rest retrieved from reference TRBV7-9 and TRBJ2-3, is DTGVSQNPRHKITKRGQNVTFRCDPISEHNRLYWYRQTLGQGPEFLTYFQNEAQLEKSRLLSDRFSAERPKGSFSTLEIQRTEQGDSAMYLCASSGLAGENTDTQYFGPGTRLTVL.

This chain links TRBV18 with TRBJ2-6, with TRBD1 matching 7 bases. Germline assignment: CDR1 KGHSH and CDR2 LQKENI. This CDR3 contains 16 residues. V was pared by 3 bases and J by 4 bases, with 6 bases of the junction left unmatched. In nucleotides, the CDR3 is TGTGCCAGCTCACCCGGGACAGCACCGGGGGCCAACGTCCTGACTTTC. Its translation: CASSPGTAPGANVLTF.

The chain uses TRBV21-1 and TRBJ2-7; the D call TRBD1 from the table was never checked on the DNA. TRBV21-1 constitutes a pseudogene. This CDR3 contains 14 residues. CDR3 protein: CASSKVRDNYEQYF. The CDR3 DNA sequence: TGTGCCAGCAGCAAAGTTCGGGACAACTACGAGCAGTACTTC.

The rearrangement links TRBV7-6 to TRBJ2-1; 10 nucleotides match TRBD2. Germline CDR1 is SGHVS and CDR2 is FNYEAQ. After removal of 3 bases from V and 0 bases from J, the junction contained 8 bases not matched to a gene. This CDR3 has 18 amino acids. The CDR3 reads CASSFRAPSGSSYNEQFF. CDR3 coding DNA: TGTGCCAGCAGCTTTAGAGCACCTAGCGGGAGCTCCTACAATGAGCAGTTCTTC.

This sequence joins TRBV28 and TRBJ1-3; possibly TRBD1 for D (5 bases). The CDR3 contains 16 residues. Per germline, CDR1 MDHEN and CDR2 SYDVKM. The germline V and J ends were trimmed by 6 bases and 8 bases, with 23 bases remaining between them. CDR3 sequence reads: CASSHAVGGLEYTIYF. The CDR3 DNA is TGTGCCAGCAGCCACGCGGTCGGGGGACTTGAGTACACCATATATTTT.

CDR3 nucleotide sequence: TGTGCCAGCAGCTTGAAGGGGACAGGCACAGATACGCAGTATTTT. Residues: CASSLKGTGTDTQYF. V usage is TRBV5-4 and J usage is TRBJ2-3; TRBD1 matches 7 bases. V lost 1 base and J lost 1; bases outside the gene matches: 3. The CDR3 is 15 residues long. The V gene's germline CDR1 is SGHNT and CDR2 YYREEE (reference sequence).

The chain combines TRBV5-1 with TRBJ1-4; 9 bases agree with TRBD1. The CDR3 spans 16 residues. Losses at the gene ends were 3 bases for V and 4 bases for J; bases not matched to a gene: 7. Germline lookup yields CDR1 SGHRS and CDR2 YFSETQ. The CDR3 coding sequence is TGCGCCAGCAGCTGGGGACAGGGAGGAAATAATGAAAAACTGTTTTTT. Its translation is CASSWGQGGNNEKLFF. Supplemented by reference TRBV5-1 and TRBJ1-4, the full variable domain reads KAGVTQTPRYLIKTRGQQVTLSCSPISGHRSVSWYQQTPGQGLQFLFEYFSETQRNKGNFPGRFSGRQFSNSRSEMNVSTLELGDSALYLCASSWGQGGNNEKLFFGSGTQLSVL.

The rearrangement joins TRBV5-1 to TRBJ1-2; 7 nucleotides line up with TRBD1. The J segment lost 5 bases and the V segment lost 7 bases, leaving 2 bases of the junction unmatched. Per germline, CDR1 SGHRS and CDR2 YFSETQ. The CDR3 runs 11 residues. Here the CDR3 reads CASGQDYGYTF. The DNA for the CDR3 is TGCGCCAGCGGACAGGATTATGGCTACACCTTC.

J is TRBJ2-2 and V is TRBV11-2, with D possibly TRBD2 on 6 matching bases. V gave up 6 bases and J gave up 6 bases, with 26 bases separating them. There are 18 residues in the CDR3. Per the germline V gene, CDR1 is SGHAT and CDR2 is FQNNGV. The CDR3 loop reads CASRGDPEGDFIPGELFF. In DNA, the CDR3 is TGTGCCAGCAGGGGAGACCCCGAAGGGGACTTCATTCCCGGGGAGCTGTTTTTT. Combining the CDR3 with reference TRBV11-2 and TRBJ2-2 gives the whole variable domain EAGVAQSPRYKIIEKRQSVAFWCNPISGHATLYWYQQILGQGPKLLIQFQNNGVVDDSQLPKDRFSAERLKGVDSTLKIQPAKLEDSAVYLCASRGDPEGDFIPGELFFGEGSRLTVL.

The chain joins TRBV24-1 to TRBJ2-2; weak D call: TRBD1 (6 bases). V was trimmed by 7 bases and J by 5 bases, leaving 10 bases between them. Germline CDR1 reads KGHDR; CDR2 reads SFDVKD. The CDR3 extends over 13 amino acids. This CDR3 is CATRGHRTGELFF. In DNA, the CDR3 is TGTGCCACCAGGGGACATCGAACCGGGGAGCTGTTTTTT.

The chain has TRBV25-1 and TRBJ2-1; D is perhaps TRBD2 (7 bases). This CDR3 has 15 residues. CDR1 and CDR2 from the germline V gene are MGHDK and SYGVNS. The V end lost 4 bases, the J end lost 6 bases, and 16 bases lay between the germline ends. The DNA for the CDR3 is TGTGCCAGCAGTGCCCGGGGGGCTCCCCTCAATGAGCAGTTCTTC. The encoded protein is CASSARGAPLNEQFF. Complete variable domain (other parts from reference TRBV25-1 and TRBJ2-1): EADIYQTPRYLVIGTGKKITLECSQTMGHDKMYWYQQDPGMELHLIHYSYGVNSTEKGDLSSESTVSRIRTEHFPLTLESARPSHTSQYLCASSARGAPLNEQFFGPGTRLTVL.

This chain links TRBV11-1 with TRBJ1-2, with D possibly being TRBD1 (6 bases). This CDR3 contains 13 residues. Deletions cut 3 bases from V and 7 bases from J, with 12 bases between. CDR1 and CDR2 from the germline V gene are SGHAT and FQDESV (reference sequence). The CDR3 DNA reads TGTGCCAGCAGCTTGTGGCAGGGGTTTGGCTACACCTTC. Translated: CASSLWQGFGYTF. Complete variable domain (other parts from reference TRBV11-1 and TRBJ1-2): EAEVAQSPRYKITEKSQAVAFWCDPISGHATLYWYRQILGQGPELLVQFQDESVVDDSQLPKDRFSAERLKGVDSTLKIQPAELGDSAMYLCASSLWQGFGYTFGSGTRLTVV.

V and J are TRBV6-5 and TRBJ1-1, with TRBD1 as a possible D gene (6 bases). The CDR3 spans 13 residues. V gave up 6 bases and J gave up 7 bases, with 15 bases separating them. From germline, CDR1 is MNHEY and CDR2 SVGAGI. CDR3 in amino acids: CASSSRGTGEAFF. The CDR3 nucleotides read TGTGCCAGCAGCTCAAGGGGGACGGGTGAAGCTTTCTTT.

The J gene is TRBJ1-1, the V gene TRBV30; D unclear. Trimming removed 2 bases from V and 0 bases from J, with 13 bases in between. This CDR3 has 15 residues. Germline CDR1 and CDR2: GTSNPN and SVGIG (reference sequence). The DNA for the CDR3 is TGTGCCTGGAGTAGAGGCAGCAATATGAACACTGAAGCTTTCTTT. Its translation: CAWSRGSNMNTEAFF.

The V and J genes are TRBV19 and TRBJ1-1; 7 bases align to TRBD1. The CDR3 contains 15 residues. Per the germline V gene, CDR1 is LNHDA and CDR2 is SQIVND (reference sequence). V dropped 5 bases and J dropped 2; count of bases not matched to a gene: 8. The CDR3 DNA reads TGTGCCAGTAGTCTTGCCACAGGGGACAACACTGAAGCTTTCTTT. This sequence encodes CASSLATGDNTEAFF.

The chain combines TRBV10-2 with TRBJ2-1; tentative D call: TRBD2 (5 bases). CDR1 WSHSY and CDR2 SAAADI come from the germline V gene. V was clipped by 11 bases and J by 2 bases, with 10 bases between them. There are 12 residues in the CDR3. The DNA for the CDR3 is TGCGCCGGGTCTAGCACCTACAATGAGCAGTTCTTC. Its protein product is CAGSSTYNEQFF.

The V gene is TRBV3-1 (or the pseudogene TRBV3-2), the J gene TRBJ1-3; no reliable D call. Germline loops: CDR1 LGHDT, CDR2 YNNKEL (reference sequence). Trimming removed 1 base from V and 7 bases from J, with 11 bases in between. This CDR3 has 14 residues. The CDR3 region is CASSQAQTVNTIYF. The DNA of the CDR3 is TGTGCCAGCAGCCAAGCCCAGACTGTCAACACCATATATTTT.

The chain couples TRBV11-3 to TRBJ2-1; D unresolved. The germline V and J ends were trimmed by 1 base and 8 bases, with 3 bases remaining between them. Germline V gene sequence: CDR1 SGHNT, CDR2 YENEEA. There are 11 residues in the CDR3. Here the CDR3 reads CASSLADEQFF. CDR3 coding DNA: TGTGCCAGCAGCTTAGCCGATGAGCAGTTCTTC.

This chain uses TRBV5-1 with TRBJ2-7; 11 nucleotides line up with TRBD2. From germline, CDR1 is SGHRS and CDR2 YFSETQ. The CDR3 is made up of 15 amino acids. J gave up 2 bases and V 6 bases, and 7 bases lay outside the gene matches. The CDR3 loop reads CASKRTSGSAYEQYF. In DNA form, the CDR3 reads TGCGCCAGCAAGCGGACTAGCGGGTCCGCCTACGAGCAGTACTTC.